The clone carrying this T cell receptor beta chain was recorded a few times. Antigen unknown. Here immunoSEQ multiplex PCR was the method, and the copy in TCRdb shows in-frame clones only, minus some. Of 200,000 or so clones listed, around nine tenths are singletons. This entry is derived from a study of cytomegalovirus exposure and HLA in healthy donors. Study results and caveats: Most sequenced TCRs were rare (though some public TCRs occurred in many donors).

The CDR3 spans 15 residues. CDR1 MNHNY and CDR2 SVGAGI come from the germline V gene (reference sequence). The V end was cut by 1 base, the J end by 5 bases, with 14 bases between. The sequence was collected from a woman under 30 in good health and CMV-seropositive. Sequencing was performed on PBMCs. The chain is built from TRBV6-6 and TRBJ1-2, with D possibly matching TRBD1 (5 bases). For the CDR3, the DNA is TGTGCCAGCAGTTACTTTCTGGGAGGGGTTTATGGCTACACCTTC. Translated: CASSYFLGGVYGYTF.